This TCR beta chain is from a study of OX40 agonist ivuxolimab in advanced cancers. On the study more broadly: Ivuxolimab, an agonistic anti-OX40 (CD134) antibody, was given to patients.

This table comes from immunoSEQ multiplex PCR, and its TCRdb copy is limited to in-frame clones, with some not included. The sample contains tens of thousands of clones, 92% of which appear only once. Excluded were patients having autoimmune disease history or systemic immunosuppression. Germline assignment: CDR1 SEHNR and CDR2 FQNEAQ (reference sequence). V dropped 6 bases and J dropped 8; count of bases not matched to a gene: 7. The CDR3 consists of 16 residues. In its sample, this clone was seen once. J is TRBJ2-1 and V is TRBV7-9; TRBD2 matches at 16 bases. The sequences come from CD4+ or CD8+ T cells sorted from blood, collected in a trial of the OX40 agonist ivuxolimab. This receptor was taken from an adult with an advanced solid tumor such as melanoma, head and neck, liver or kidney cancer. The CDR3 nucleotides are TGTGCCAGCAGTCCCGGGACTAGCGGGAGGGTATATGAGCAGTTCTTC. Protein product: CASSPGTSGRVYEQFF. Together with reference TRBV7-9 and TRBJ2-1, the CDR3 gives the full variable domain: DTGVSQNPRHKITKRGQNVTFRCDPISEHNRLYWYRQTLGQGPEFLTYFQNEAQLEKSRLLSDRFSAERPKGSFSTLEIQRTEQGDSAMYLCASSPGTSGRVYEQFFGPGTRLTVL.